This T cell receptor (beta chain) was obtained from a study of shared clonotypes between healthy human individuals. Original processing notes: Filtering was not the same, since immunoSEQ gave junction-only sequences without quality scores. Libraries were prepared by immunoSEQ multiplex PCR; TCRdb keeps only in-frame clonotypes and omits some of them. The DNA was the basis for D and trimming; V, J and clone size are from that table. The table lists about 1.5 million clones, around 95% of them singletons, with 0.95% to 1.5% in the top ten. As regards this clone: Antigen specificity is unknown.

Caucasian adults residing in Nashville, Tennessee made up all the donors. The CDR3 is 13 amino acids. The germline V gene has CDR1 MDHEN and CDR2 SYDVKM. V was clipped by 5 bases and J by 2 bases, with 9 bases between them. Study-wide results and limits: Clonotype sharing among donors was thought likely to change with sequencing depth. Sampling covered nothing but blood. Tissue TCR repertoires likely differ from those found in blood.

The sequenced sample was naive CD4+ T cells sorted from blood. The subset was: CD45RA+ positively selected. The J gene is TRBJ1-2, the V gene TRBV28, with no clear D. This clonotype originated in a man aged 25 to 40 in good health. The CDR3 loop reads CASSRRRNYGYTF. DNA for the CDR3: TGTGCCAGCAGTAGACGACGGAACTATGGCTACACCTTC.